The 20 T cell receptor beta chains below were found in one sample sequenced in a study of TIL therapy for anti-PD-1-resistant metastatic lung cancer. This sample's time point: pre-treatment sample, taken before nivolumab and TIL therapy. This was the immunoSEQ v3 assay. TCRdb's copy holds only in-frame clones and misses some; the assay was immunoSEQ multiplex PCR. Of around 50,000 clones listed, around 79% are singletons. Source: blood, taken at baseline. Every receptor here comes from a person between 30 and 79 years old with non-small cell lung cancer.

This chain joins TRBV4-3 and TRBJ1-5, with a weak D call TRBD1 (5 bases). The V and J ends lost 0 bases and 7 bases respectively, with 13 bases between them. Germline CDR1 and CDR2: LGHNA and YSLEER. The CDR3 contains 15 residues. Written as DNA, the CDR3 is TGCGCCAGCAGCCAAGATCTGGGGGTCGGACAGCCCCAGCATTTT. Its protein is CASSQDLGVGQPQHF.

The V call is TRBV5-1, the J call TRBJ1-1; D uncertain. Germline CDR1 SGHRS, CDR2 YFSETQ. This CDR3 spans 11 amino acids. Trimming cost V 2 bases and J 2 bases, with 1 base left between them. The CDR3 DNA reads as TGCGCCAGCAGCTTCAACACTGAAGCTTTCTTT. Its translation: CASSFNTEAFF.

The V gene is TRBV9, the J gene TRBJ1-3; D unresolved. Trimming took off 0 bases at V and 3 bases at J, with 7 bases between the two ends. The CDR3 covers 14 residues. CDR1 is SGDLS and CDR2 is YYNGEE in the germline V gene. CDR3 region: CASSVAPDGNTIYF. The DNA for the CDR3 is TGTGCCAGCAGCGTAGCACCAGATGGAAACACCATATATTTT.

The chain combines TRBV28 with TRBJ1-2; 7 nucleotides agree with TRBD1. The V segment lost 2 bases and the J segment 8 bases; nucleotides outside the gene matches: 11. Per germline, CDR1 MDHEN and CDR2 SYDVKM. The CDR3 length is 15 residues. Here the CDR3 DNA reads TGTGCCAGCAGTTTAACCGAAGACAGGGTATTCGGCTACACCTTC. It codes for CASSLTEDRVFGYTF.

The CDR3 coding sequence is TGTGCCAGCAGCTTACCCCGGGGGGAGCAGTACTTC. Translation: CASSLPRGEQYF. The chain carries TRBV7-6 and TRBJ2-7; possible D gene TRBD2, 6 bases. The length of the CDR3 is 12 residues. V was trimmed by 2 bases and J by 7 bases, leaving 9 bases between them. CDR1 and CDR2 (germline): SGHVS, FNYEAQ.

The rearrangement uses TRBV5-8 and TRBJ2-1, with 8 bases matching TRBD2. The CDR3 runs to 16 residues. Trimming removed 4 bases from V and 0 bases from J; junction bases left unmatched: 6. The germline gives CDR1 SGHTS, CDR2 YDEGEE. The DNA for the CDR3 is TGTGCCAGCAGCCGCACTAGCGGCTTCTCCTACAATGAGCAGTTCTTC. Its protein product is CASSRTSGFSYNEQFF.

The chain links TRBV7-2 to TRBJ2-5; 8 bases align to TRBD1. Germline trimming cut 5 bases from V and 2 bases from J; bases unmatched to any gene: 7. This CDR3 spans 15 amino acids. Germline V gives CDR1 SGHTA, CDR2 FQGNSA. In DNA form, the CDR3 reads TGTGCCAGCAGCCCAAGGACAGGGCCGCAAGAGACCCAGTACTTC. It yields the protein CASSPRTGPQETQYF.

The rearrangement joins TRBV5-1 to TRBJ1-2; 8 nucleotides align to TRBD1. Trimming removed 0 bases from V and 7 bases from J; junction bases left unmatched: 2. This CDR3 region has 13 residues. Germline assignment: CDR1 SGHRS and CDR2 YFSETQ. For the CDR3, the DNA is TGCGCCAGCAGCTTGGGGCAGGGGGCTGGCTACACCTTC. Amino acids: CASSLGQGAGYTF.

This clone has more than one count but fewer than ten. The chain is built from TRBV2 and TRBJ2-4; the D gene could be TRBD1 or TRBD2 (6 bases each). Germline values: CDR1 SNHLY, CDR2 FYNNEI. The CDR3 length is 19 residues. V was clipped by 2 bases and J by 0 bases, with 20 bases between them. DNA of the CDR3: TGTGCCAGCAGTGAATGGGGTGAGGGGGGCAACTTAGCCAAAAACATTCAGTACTTC. It codes for CASSEWGEGGNLAKNIQYF.

This clone was observed a single time. The chain joins TRBV11-2 to TRBJ1-1; weak D call: TRBD1 (5 bases). Germline V CDR1 and CDR2: SGHAT, FQNNGV. The CDR3 consists of 16 residues. Trimming removed 6 bases at V and 2 bases at J, with 19 bases between. The CDR3 region has the DNA TGTGCCAGCAGTTTTACCGCAGGGAGTTTCAACACTGAAGCTTTCTTT. Translation: CASSFTAGSFNTEAFF.

J is TRBJ1-6 and V is TRBV30, with a weak D call TRBD1 (5 bases). The CDR3 runs 15 residues. V dropped 5 bases and J dropped 9 bases, with 20 bases sitting between them. Germline V gene lookup returns CDR1 GTSNPN and CDR2 SVGIG (reference sequence). The CDR3: CAWDMGGFGGSPLHF. The DNA for the CDR3 is TGTGCCTGGGACATGGGAGGCTTTGGGGGTTCACCCCTCCACTTT.

This chain links TRBV4-3 with TRBJ1-3; D is perhaps TRBD1 (6 bases). CDR1 is LGHNA, CDR2 YSLEER, per germline. The V end was cut by 0 bases, the J end by 4 bases, with 13 bases between. The CDR3 consists of 16 residues. CDR3 coding DNA: TGCGCCAGCAGCCAAGATTGGACGCAGGGGGGAAACACCATATATTTT. It encodes CASSQDWTQGGNTIYF.

This clone came up a few times. This rearrangement joins TRBV19 to TRBJ1-1; D is undetermined. CDR1 is LNHDA and CDR2 is SQIVND in the germline V gene (reference sequence). V lost 5 bases and J 4 bases, leaving 11 bases between the germline ends. The CDR3 is 13 amino acids. The CDR3 loop reads CASSSSVGTEAFF. CDR3 nucleotides: TGTGCCAGTAGTTCATCCGTCGGCACTGAAGCTTTCTTT.

This chain connects TRBV4-1 to TRBJ1-2, with D maybe TRBD1 (5 bases). Trimming cost V 0 bases and J 8 bases, with 16 bases left between them. The CDR3 runs 15 residues. Germline loops: CDR1 MGHRA, CDR2 YSYEKL. CDR3 region: CASSQEGDGLFGYTF. DNA of the CDR3: TGCGCCAGCAGCCAAGAAGGGGATGGACTCTTCGGCTACACCTTC.

The V call is TRBV5-1, the J call TRBJ2-7; a possible D gene is TRBD1 (7 bases). V lost 0 bases and J lost 5, with 21 bases in between. Germline loops: CDR1 SGHRS, CDR2 YFSETQ. CDR3 size: 17 residues. CDR3 in amino acids: CASSLASPNAGGHEQYF. As DNA, the CDR3 is TGCGCCAGCAGCTTGGCCTCACCGAATGCAGGGGGGCACGAGCAGTACTTC.

The chain couples TRBV29-1 to TRBJ2-5; no firm D call. Germline V lookup: CDR1 SQVTM, CDR2 ANQGSEA. The CDR3 has 13 amino acids. V was shortened by 3 bases and J by 4 bases, with 12 bases between the two germline ends. The CDR3 nucleotides are TGCAGCGTTGATCCTAGGAATCGAGAGACCCAGTACTTC. Residues: CSVDPRNRETQYF.

The chain couples TRBV27 to TRBJ2-3; 13 bases align to TRBD2. From germline, CDR1 is MNHEY and CDR2 SMNVEV (reference sequence). The CDR3 extends over 17 amino acids. Trimming took 0 bases from V and 6 from J; bases not matched to a gene: 6. CDR3 region: CASSLSRLAGGGDTQYF. CDR3 nucleotide sequence: TGTGCCAGCAGTTTATCGCGACTAGCGGGAGGTGGGGATACGCAGTATTTT.

The chain carries TRBV7-9 and TRBJ1-1; D is uncertain. The germline V gene encodes CDR1 SEHNR and CDR2 FQNEAQ (reference sequence). V lost 0 bases to trimming and J lost 6 bases, with 5 bases between them. The CDR3 extends over 12 amino acids. The CDR3 DNA reads as TGTGCCAGCAGCTTAGCCCGGGCTGAAGCTTTCTTT. Its translation: CASSLARAEAFF.

The chain joins TRBV11-3 to TRBJ1-2; no reliable D call. Trimming took off 1 base at V and 14 bases at J, with 14 bases between the two ends. The CDR3 length is 12 residues. Per germline, CDR1 SGHNT and CDR2 YENEEA. The CDR3 sequence is CASSLANSAVTF. Here the CDR3 DNA reads TGTGCCAGCAGCTTAGCCAATTCGGCAGTAACCTTC. Full variable domain (missing parts from reference TRBV11-3 and TRBJ1-2): EAGVVQSPRYKIIEKKQPVAFWCNPISGHNTLYWYLQNLGQGPELLIRYENEEAVDDSQLPKDRFSAERLKGVDSTLKIQPAELGDSAVYLCASSLANSAVTFGSGTRLTVV.

The chain has TRBV6-5 and TRBJ2-7; 9 positions agree with TRBD2. V shed 0 bases, J shed 5 bases, and the junction held 8 bases outside the gene matches. Germline V gives CDR1 MNHEY, CDR2 SVGAGI. The CDR3 covers 16 residues. CDR3 coding DNA: TGTGCCAGCAGTTACTCGAAGGTAGCGGGAGTTAACGAGCAGTACTTC. Translation: CASSYSKVAGVNEQYF.